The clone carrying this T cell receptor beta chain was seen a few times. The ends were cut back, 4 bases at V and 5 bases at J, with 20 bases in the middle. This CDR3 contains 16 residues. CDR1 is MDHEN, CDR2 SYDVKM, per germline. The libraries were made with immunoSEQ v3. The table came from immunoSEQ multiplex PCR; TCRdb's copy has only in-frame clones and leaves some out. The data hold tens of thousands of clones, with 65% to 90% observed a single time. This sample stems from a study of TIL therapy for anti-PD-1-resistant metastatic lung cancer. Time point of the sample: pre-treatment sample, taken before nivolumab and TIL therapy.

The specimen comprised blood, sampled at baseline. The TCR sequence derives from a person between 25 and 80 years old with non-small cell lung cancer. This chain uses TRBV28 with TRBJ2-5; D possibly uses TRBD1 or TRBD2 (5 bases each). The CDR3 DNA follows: TGTGCCAGCAGTTCCCCCTCGGGACGTTGGGGGGAGACCCAGTACTTC. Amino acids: CASSSPSGRWGETQYF.